The 13 T cell receptor beta chains reported below all come from one sample, sequenced in a study of shared clonotypes between healthy human individuals. Sequencing used immunoSEQ multiplex PCR; TCRdb keeps in-frame clones, though not all of them. The sample shows roughly 700,000 clones, less than 95% of them seen only once. The sample comprised memory CD8+ T cells from PBMCs. Subset here: CD45RO+ cells pooled with CCR7-negative TemRA cells. These receptors all stem from a man aged 18-30 years in good health. Some clones in this sample may be carry-over from other donors' samples.

The V call is TRBV15, the J call TRBJ1-2, with TRBD1 as a possible D gene (5 bases). V was trimmed by 6 bases and J by 2 bases, leaving 22 bases between them. Germline CDR1 is LNHNV and CDR2 is YYDKDF (reference sequence). The CDR3 loop spans 17 amino acids. The CDR3 sequence is CATSDRGATYLNYGYTF. The CDR3 nucleotides read TGTGCCACCAGTGACCGGGGCGCAACTTATCTAAACTATGGCTACACCTTC.

This clone was counted at least ten times. The chain uses TRBV7-9 and TRBJ2-3; D gene uncertain. The CDR3 covers 12 residues. V was cut by 4 bases and J by 4 bases, with 6 bases left in between. Germline V gene data show CDR1 as SEHNR and CDR2 as FQNEAQ (reference sequence). The CDR3 bases are TGTGCCAGCAGCTCCATGGCAGATACGCAGTATTTT. Translation gives CASSSMADTQYF.

The rearrangement uses TRBV18 and TRBJ2-1; no clear D. V lost 2 bases, J lost 8 bases, and 7 bases lay in between. The CDR3 is 12 residues long. Germline-derived CDR1 and CDR2 are KGHSH and LQKENI. The CDR3 region has the DNA TGTGCCAGCTCACCAAGTGGCTATGAGCAGTTCTTC. This translates into CASSPSGYEQFF. Full variable domain (outside the CDR3, taken from reference TRBV18 and TRBJ2-1): NAGVMQNPRHLVRRRGQEARLRCSPMKGHSHVYWYRQLPEEGLKFMVYLQKENIIDESGMPKERFSAEFPKEGPSILRIQQVVRGDSAAYFCASSPSGYEQFFGPGTRLTVL.

The chain couples TRBV5-8 to TRBJ1-5, with a possible D match to TRBD1 (6 bases). The CDR3 sequence is 17 residues long. The germline CDR1 and CDR2 sequences are SGHTS and YDEGEE. Deletions cut 0 bases from V and 6 bases from J, with 19 bases between. DNA of the CDR3: TGTGCCAGCAGCTTGGGGCAGGGGTTTACCTGGGGTCAGCCCCAGCATTTT. Translation: CASSLGQGFTWGQPQHF.

As DNA, the CDR3 is TGTGCCAGCAGTTCAAGCCGGGACAGAACCAATCAGCCCCAGCATTTT. This translates into CASSSSRDRTNQPQHF. The chain combines TRBV27 with TRBJ1-5; 7 nucleotides line up with TRBD1. The germline V gene has CDR1 MNHEY and CDR2 SMNVEV (reference sequence). The V gene end was trimmed by 4 bases and the J gene end by 3 bases; junction bases not matched to a gene: 9. This CDR3 is built from 16 residues.

The chain employs TRBV7-9 and TRBJ2-5; TRBD2 matches at 7 bases. This CDR3 is 15 amino acids long. J lost 5 bases, V lost 3 bases, and 9 bases had no gene match. The germline V gene encodes CDR1 SEHNR and CDR2 FQNEAQ (reference sequence). The CDR3 is CASSLNRLARETQYF. CDR3 DNA: TGTGCCAGCAGCTTGAACAGACTAGCTAGGGAGACCCAGTACTTC.

This sequence joins TRBV7-2 and TRBJ2-3; TRBD2 aligns across 12 bases. The CDR3 totals 19 residues. V was clipped by 1 base and J by 4 bases; unmatched bases: 12. The germline CDR1 and CDR2 sequences are SGHTA and FQGNSA. CDR3 sequence (DNA): TGTGCCAGCAGCTTAGGTCTAGCGGGAGGGCCTTTCTGGGCAGATACGCAGTATTTT. Translating gives CASSLGLAGGPFWADTQYF.

This sequence joins TRBV27 and TRBJ2-7; 9 bases map to TRBD2. CDR1 is MNHEY and CDR2 is SMNVEV in the germline V gene (reference sequence). Trimming took 0 bases from V and 2 from J; bases not matched to a gene: 5. The CDR3 runs to 16 residues. The CDR3 nucleotides read TGTGCCAGCAGTTTATCGCTAGCGGGACTTACCTACGAGCAGTACTTC. This gives the protein CASSLSLAGLTYEQYF.

CDR3 nucleotide sequence: TGTGCCAGCAGTTCATATCGAATAGCGGGAGGGACCTACAATGAGCAGTTCTTC. It is translated as CASSSYRIAGGTYNEQFF. J is TRBJ2-1 and V is TRBV28; 11 bases map to TRBD2. V trimming: 4 bases; J trimming: 2 bases; junction bases outside the gene matches: 10. Looked up from germline, CDR1 is MDHEN and CDR2 is SYDVKM. The CDR3 contains 18 residues. The entire variable domain, with the rest obtained from reference TRBV28 and TRBJ2-1, is as follows: DVKVTQSSRYLVKRTGEKVFLECVQDMDHENMFWYRQDPGLGLRLIYFSYDVKMKEKGDIPEGYSVSREKKERFSLILESASTNQTSMYLCASSSYRIAGGTYNEQFFGPGTRLTVL.

This clone was seen only once. CDR3 sequence: CASSSRQSGGTQYF. The DNA for the CDR3 is TGTGCCAGCAGTTCCCGACAGTCCGGAGGGACCCAGTACTTC. The genes are TRBV28 and TRBJ2-5; either TRBD1 or TRBD2 may supply D (5 bases each). Trimming removed 4 bases from V and 7 bases from J, with 16 bases in between. The CDR3 is made up of 14 amino acids. Germline loops: CDR1 MDHEN, CDR2 SYDVKM.

This sequence joins TRBV4-1 and TRBJ2-7; possible D gene TRBD2, 5 bases. Trimming stripped 1 base from V and 4 bases from J, with 14 bases between. Per germline, CDR1 MGHRA and CDR2 YSYEKL. This CDR3 comprises 15 residues. The CDR3 sequence is CASSQADSTSYEQYF. CDR3 sequence (DNA): TGCGCCAGCAGCCAAGCGGACTCGACGTCGTACGAGCAGTACTTC.

The rearrangement joins TRBV28 to TRBJ2-7; D may be TRBD2 (5 bases). Trimming shortened V by 3 bases and J by 4 bases, and 22 bases separated the two germline ends. The CDR3 runs to 17 residues. Per germline, CDR1 MDHEN and CDR2 SYDVKM. The CDR3 DNA sequence: TGTGCCAGCAGTTTCCCGCCCCGGGCAGTCGGGATATACGAGCAGTACTTC. It is translated as CASSFPPRAVGIYEQYF.

The rearrangement links TRBV30 to TRBJ2-1; D remains ambiguous. Trimming left V 4 bases short and J 6 bases short, with 13 bases between. The CDR3 extends over 13 amino acids. CDR1 and CDR2 (germline): GTSNPN, SVGIG (reference sequence). CDR3 bases: TGTGCCTGGACCCCGCTAGGGCCCAATGAGCAGTTCTTC. Its translation is CAWTPLGPNEQFF.